There are many counts of the clone carrying this TCR beta chain. As yet, its antigen is unknown. PBMCs had their origin in fresh peripheral blood (approximately 9.7 ml). V was shortened by 2 bases and J by 4 bases, with 20 bases between the two germline ends. In germline, CDR1 is MDHEN, CDR2 SYDVKM. CDR3 length: 17 residues. The sample originates from a study of Graves' ophthalmopathy and Graves' hyperthyroidism. Study-level information: Ahead of any treatment, peripheral blood was obtained at the initial diagnosis.

Study-wide points: A 13-signature model separated ophthalmopathy from stable hyperthyroidism, reaching less than 90% sensitivity and roughly 82% specificity cross-validated.

TCR beta CDR3 regions were amplified from RNA transcripts. The library came from an HTBI-primed first-round RT-PCR and a second-round multiplex PCR. TCRdb reprocessed the multiplex PCR reads with MiXCR, giving one entry per CDR3 protein. Here the sample spans more than 300,000 distinct CDR3 sequences, about a sixth being singletons. This TCR was recovered from an adult woman with stable Graves' hyperthyroidism. The material sequenced was peripheral blood. The rearrangement joins TRBV28 to TRBJ2-5; D possibly corresponds to TRBD2 (6 bases). DNA of the CDR3: TGTGCCAGCAGTTTAAGCTTAAGGGCTAGCGAGTCAGAGACCCAGTACTTC. Protein: CASSLSLRASESETQYF.